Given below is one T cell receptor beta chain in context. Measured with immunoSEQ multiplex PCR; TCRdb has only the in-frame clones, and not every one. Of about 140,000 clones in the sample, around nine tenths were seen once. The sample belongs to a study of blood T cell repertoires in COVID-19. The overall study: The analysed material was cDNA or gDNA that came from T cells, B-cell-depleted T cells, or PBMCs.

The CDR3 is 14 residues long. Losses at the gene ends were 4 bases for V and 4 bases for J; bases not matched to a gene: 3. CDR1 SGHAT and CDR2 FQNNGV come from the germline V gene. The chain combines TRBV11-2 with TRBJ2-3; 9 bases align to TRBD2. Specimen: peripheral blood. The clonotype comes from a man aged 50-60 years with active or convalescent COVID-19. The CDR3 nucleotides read TGTGCCAGCAGCTCTAGCGGGATTGCAGATACGCAGTATTTT. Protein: CASSSSGIADTQYF.